A single sample gave rise to the 8 T cell receptor beta chains below, sequenced in a study of blood T cell repertoires in COVID-19. The method was immunoSEQ multiplex PCR; TCRdb's version includes in-frame clones alone and lacks a portion of them. The sample consists of approximately 23,000 clones, 90% of them appearing once. The material sequenced was peripheral blood. These receptors all stem from a man aged 70-80 years with acute or convalescent COVID-19.

V gene TRBV24-1 combines with J gene TRBJ1-5, with TRBD1 matching 7 bases. Per the germline V gene, CDR1 is KGHDR and CDR2 is SFDVKD. CDR3 length: 16 amino acids. Trimming removed 4 bases from V and 3 bases from J; junction bases left unmatched: 8. CDR3 residues: CATSDPRGQVNQPQHF. As DNA, the CDR3 is TGTGCCACCAGTGACCCAAGGGGGCAGGTCAATCAGCCCCAGCATTTT.

Only one count was recorded for this clone. This chain connects TRBV5-5 to TRBJ2-2; 13 nucleotides match TRBD2. The CDR3 loop spans 16 amino acids. The V and J ends lost 4 bases and 6 bases, in that order; junction bases with no gene match: 6. Germline V gene data show CDR1 as SGHKS and CDR2 as YYEKEE (reference sequence). The CDR3 coding sequence is TGTGCCAGCAGCGCTACTAGCGGGAGGGCCGCCGGGGAGCTGTTTTTT. Translating it yields CASSATSGRAAGELFF.

This chain connects TRBV28 to TRBJ2-2, with 12 positions matching TRBD2. The CDR3 spans 17 residues. Germline CDR1 is MDHEN and CDR2 is SYDVKM. V lost 3 bases and J lost 4; bases outside the gene matches: 6. The chain's CDR3 is CASSFLAGGPGTGELFF. The CDR3 coding sequence is TGTGCCAGCAGTTTCCTAGCGGGAGGGCCGGGCACCGGGGAGCTGTTTTTT.

The J gene is TRBJ2-7, the V gene TRBV18; D possibly corresponds to TRBD1 (6 bases). The V gene lost 4 bases and the J gene lost 0 bases, with 13 bases spanning the gap. Germline V gene sequence: CDR1 KGHSH, CDR2 LQKENI. CDR3 length: 15 amino acids. This CDR3 is CASSLQGTASYEQYF. For the CDR3, the DNA is TGTGCCAGCTCACTACAGGGAACCGCCTCCTACGAGCAGTACTTC.

V gene TRBV7-3 combines with J gene TRBJ1-1; TRBD1 matches 8 bases. The CDR3 has 14 residues. Trimming took 4 bases from V and 5 from J; bases not matched to a gene: 6. Germline V gives CDR1 SGHTA, CDR2 FQGTGA. CDR3 in DNA: TGTGCCAGCAGCTCCCAGGGGGCAGGGACTGAAGCTTTCTTT. It yields the protein CASSSQGAGTEAFF.

This clone was counted only a few times. The chain links TRBV5-1 to TRBJ1-2; 9 positions agree with TRBD1. After removal of 4 bases from V and 5 bases from J, the junction contained 9 bases not matched to a gene. CDR1 is SGHRS, CDR2 YFSETQ, per germline. This CDR3 comprises 15 residues. This CDR3 is CASSGPKQGAYGYTF. Written as DNA, the CDR3 is TGCGCCAGCAGCGGGCCGAAACAGGGGGCGTATGGCTACACCTTC.

This clone was recorded once. The rearrangement uses TRBV5-1 and TRBJ2-3, with D perhaps TRBD1 (6 bases). Germline V CDR1 and CDR2: SGHRS, YFSETQ. The V end lost 0 bases, the J end lost 2 bases, and 7 bases lay between the germline ends. The CDR3 totals 14 residues. CDR3 residues: CASSLGQDTDTQYF. The CDR3, as DNA: TGCGCCAGCAGCTTGGGACAGGACACAGATACGCAGTATTTT.

V usage is TRBV5-6 and J usage is TRBJ1-6; perhaps TRBD1 as D (5 bases). The ends were cut back, 0 bases at V and 9 bases at J, with 19 bases in the middle. The germline CDR1 and CDR2 sequences are SGHDT and YYEEEE. The CDR3 totals 17 residues. DNA for the CDR3: TGTGCCAGCAGCTTGGGACCCGGCAGGGAAGACACTTCACCCCTCCACTTT. Translation gives CASSLGPGREDTSPLHF.